This entry is about one TCR beta chain. The CDR3 length is 14 residues. Trimming took 6 bases from V and 0 from J, leaving 9 bases between them. Germline lookup yields CDR1 LNHDA and CDR2 SQIVND (reference sequence). This entry comes from a study of cytomegalovirus exposure and HLA in healthy donors. PCR amplification relied on 60 Vbeta primers (plus 13 Jbeta primers). Method: immunoSEQ multiplex PCR; TCRdb's copy keeps in-frame clones and lacks some. The profile shows roughly 200,000 clones, roughly 80% of them singletons. The J gene is TRBJ1-5, the V gene TRBV19; no definite D call. The clonotype originates from a man between 40 and 49 years old in good health and CMV-seronegative. Material for sequencing was PBMCs. CDR3 in DNA: TGTGCCAGTAGCAGACATAGTAGCAATCAGCCCCAGCATTTT. Its translation: CASSRHSSNQPQHF.